Listed below are T cell receptor beta chains from one sample, sequenced in a study of shared clonotypes between healthy human individuals. The method was immunoSEQ multiplex PCR; TCRdb's version includes in-frame clones alone and lacks a portion of them. The sample has approximately 2,300,000 clones, 85% to 95% seen once. Sequencing was performed on naive CD4+ T cells from PBMCs. The receptors originated from a man younger than 30 in good health. Some clones in this sample may be carry-over from other donors' samples. CDR3s include the opening cysteine and the closing phenylalanine or tryptophan. The order of the fields is J gene, D gene, clone size, V gene, CDR3 length, CDR3 DNA, CDR3 protein. The D gene is left open where the match is weak. Size is omitted from some rows. Given values are once, few, many or a class for expanded clones.

TRBJ2-5	TRBD2	.	TRBV4-1	16	TGCGCCAGCAGCCAACCGGGACTAGCGGGACGAGAGACCCAGTACTTC	CASSQPGLAGRETQYF
TRBJ1-4	.	.	TRBV19	15	TGTGCCAGTAGTATATGGCGCGCCGATGGTGAAAAACTGTTTTTT	CASSIWRADGEKLFF
TRBJ1-4	.	.	TRBV11-2	15	TGTGCCAGCAGCTTGAACCCAGCAACTAATGAAAAACTGTTTTTT	CASSLNPATNEKLFF
TRBJ2-3	TRBD1	.	TRBV5-6	16	TGTGCCAGCAGCTCCGACAGGGGGACAGGCACAGATACGCAGTATTTT	CASSSDRGTGTDTQYF
TRBJ1-4	.	.	TRBV5-1	15	TGCGCCAGCAGCACCTCCGGGACGGAGGGTGAAAAACTGTTTTTT	CASSTSGTEGEKLFF
TRBJ2-2	.	.	TRBV9	16	TGTGCCAGCAGCGTAGAGACACGATCGAACACCGGGGAGCTGTTTTTT	CASSVETRSNTGELFF
TRBJ1-1	TRBD1	.	TRBV28	16	TGTGCCAGCAGTTCCCGCCCGGGACAGGGGAACACTGAAGCTTTCTTT	CASSSRPGQGNTEAFF
TRBJ1-4	TRBD1	.	TRBV2	14	TGTGCCAGCGACCGGGACAGGGCCTTTGGTAGACTGTTTTTT	CASDRDRAFGRLFF
TRBJ2-2	.	.	TRBV5-1	14	TGCGCCAGCAGCTCAAGACCGAACACCGGGGAGCTGTTTTTT	CASSSRPNTGELFF
TRBJ2-1	.	.	TRBV2	14	TGTGCCAGCAGTGTGGGGGTTACCTACAATGAGCAGTTCTTC	CASSVGVTYNEQFF
TRBJ1-1	TRBD1	few	TRBV19	18	TGTGCCAGTAGTATAGATCTGGGTGGCAGGGGGCCCGACACTGAAGCTTTCTTT	CASSIDLGGRGPDTEAFF
TRBJ1-4	.	.	TRBV29-1	13	TGCAGCGTTGTTGTCTCAGGGTCTGAAAAACTGTTTTTT	CSVVVSGSEKLFF
TRBJ1-1	.	.	TRBV27	15	TGTGCCAGCAGTCCGATGGACAGCCCTAACACTGAAGCTTTCTTT	CASSPMDSPNTEAFF
TRBJ1-3	.	.	TRBV13	15	TGTGCCAGCAGCTTAGCCAGGACTGCTGGAAACACCATATATTTT	CASSLARTAGNTIYF
TRBJ2-7	TRBD1	.	TRBV5-1	14	TGCGCCAGCAGCTTGGGGGGACAGGACTACGAGCAGTACTTC	CASSLGGQDYEQYF
TRBJ2-1	TRBD1	.	TRBV5-1	14	TGCGCCAGCAACCCGACAGGGGGCCACAATGAGCAGTTCTTC	CASNPTGGHNEQFF
TRBJ2-1	.	.	TRBV5-8	15	TGTGCCAGCAGCTTGGTCTGGCCGAACCACAATGAGCAGTTCTTC	CASSLVWPNHNEQFF
TRBJ1-1	.	.	TRBV11-2	12	TGTGCCAGCAGCTTTGGGTTAGCTGAAGCTTTCTTT	CASSFGLAEAFF
TRBJ1-2	.	.	TRBV9	15	TGTGCCAGCAGCGTTAGGGAACTTTTGTCCTATGGCTACACCTTC	CASSVRELLSYGYTF
TRBJ2-3	.	.	TRBV5-6	11	TGTGCCAGCAGCTTAGTCGATACGCAGTATTTT	CASSLVDTQYF
TRBJ1-2	.	.	TRBV5-4	15	TGTGCCAGCAGCTTGGCTTTCGTGGCAGGGCATGGCTACACCTTC	CASSLAFVAGHGYTF
TRBJ1-5	TRBD1	.	TRBV7-9	15	TGTGCCAGCAGCCGTACGGGACAGGGTGATCAGCCCCAGCATTTT	CASSRTGQGDQPQHF
TRBJ2-5	.	.	TRBV9	14	TGTGCCAGCAGCGTAGCTAGCCGCGGGGAGACCCAGTACTTC	CASSVASRGETQYF
TRBJ2-1	.	.	TRBV7-9	14	TGTGCCAGCAGCTTAGGGTCGGTCGGAGGGAAGCAGTTCTTC	CASSLGSVGGKQFF
TRBJ1-2	.	.	TRBV15	15	TGTGCCACCAGCAGAGCCGGGACGGGGCCAGGTGGCTACACCTTC	CATSRAGTGPGGYTF
TRBJ2-2	TRBD2	.	TRBV5-1	16	TGCGCCAGCAGCTTGAGGGCGGGAGTGGGGACCGGGGAGCTGTTTTTT	CASSLRAGVGTGELFF
TRBJ1-5	.	once	TRBV6-1	16	TGTGCCAGCAGTGGAGCCCAGGGGAGCGGCAATCAGCCCCAGCATTTT	CASSGAQGSGNQPQHF
TRBJ1-2	TRBD1	.	TRBV30	14	TGTGCCTGGAGTGGGGACAGGGGGTACTATGGCTACACCTTC	CAWSGDRGYYGYTF
TRBJ2-1	TRBD2	.	TRBV7-3	18	TGTGCCAGCAGCAACCAGCTACTAGCGGGAGGGCGTCCCAATGAGCAGTTCTTC	CASSNQLLAGGRPNEQFF
TRBJ1-5	.	.	TRBV18	13	TGTGCCAGCTCAGCCGGGGAGTTTGAGCCCCAGCATTTT	CASSAGEFEPQHF
TRBJ1-2	.	.	TRBV5-1	14	TGCGCCAGCAGCTTGGACAGGGCGGTAGGAGGCTACACCTTC	CASSLDRAVGGYTF
TRBJ1-1	.	.	TRBV7-3	14	TGTGCCAGCAGCTTAAATGGGGGAAACACTGAAGCTTTCTTT	CASSLNGGNTEAFF
TRBJ1-2	.	.	TRBV18	14	TGTGCCAGCTCACCACCGATTGACCCGGGGGGCTACACCTTC	CASSPPIDPGGYTF
TRBJ2-7	TRBD2	.	TRBV7-9	16	TGTGCCAGCAGCTCGATTACCGGGACTAGATCCTACGAGCAGTACTTC	CASSSITGTRSYEQYF
TRBJ1-5	.	.	TRBV18	17	TGTGCCAGCTCACCACTCCGCCTAGAGTATAGCAATCAGCCCCAGCATTTT	CASSPLRLEYSNQPQHF
TRBJ2-2	.	.	TRBV28	12	TGTGCCAGCACATGGGCTGCCGGGGAGCTGTTTTTT	CASTWAAGELFF
TRBJ1-5	.	.	TRBV10-3	15	TGTGCCATCAGTGAGAAGGGGGTGGAGGGACAGCCCCAGCATTTT	CAISEKGVEGQPQHF
TRBJ1-1	.	few	TRBV18	16	TGTGCCAGCTCAACATCGGATGGCAGACAGAACACTGAAGCTTTCTTT	CASSTSDGRQNTEAFF
TRBJ1-2	TRBD1	.	TRBV28	16	TGTGCCAGCAGTTTATACGGGACAGGGGGAAACTATGGCTACACCTTC	CASSLYGTGGNYGYTF
TRBJ2-4	.	.	TRBV5-4	15	TGTGCCAGCAGCTTGGACGGATTAGCCAAAAACATTCAGTACTTC	CASSLDGLAKNIQYF
TRBJ2-5	TRBD2	.	TRBV5-4	18	TGTGCCAGCAGCCACTTTATTACTAGCGGAACGTACCAAGAGACCCAGTACTTC	CASSHFITSGTYQETQYF